The following is a T cell receptor (beta chain) sequence with its context. The antigen remains undetermined. This sample stems from a study of PD-L1 blockade in urothelial cancer. Study-level information: Atezolizumab 1,200 mg was given intravenously every 3 weeks, starting 2014. Bladder-origin urothelial cancer in males described about nine tenths of the roughly 29 patients. Patients had undergone 0 to 3 prior chemotherapy regimens. General study points: Pretreatment peripheral blood TCR clonality that fell below the median predicted better survival among the patients studied.

Only in-frame clones appear in the TCRdb table, and some are missing; sequencing was by immunoSEQ multiplex PCR. Of around 87,000 clones in the sample, 70% to 90% were seen once. Noted time point: peripheral blood 6 weeks after treatment start. The V gene end was trimmed by 4 bases and the J gene end by 4 bases; junction bases not matched to a gene: 4. This CDR3 is 15 amino acids long. The germline gives CDR1 SGHTA, CDR2 FQGTGA. The clonotype was recovered from a man in his 70s with urothelial cancer. Sequencing was performed on PBMCs, taken around atezolizumab (anti-PD-L1) treatment. This chain links TRBV7-3 with TRBJ2-3; 11 positions match TRBD1. The CDR3: CASSWTGGYADTQYF. The CDR3 coding sequence is TGTGCCAGCAGCTGGACAGGGGGCTACGCAGATACGCAGTATTTT.